This T cell receptor beta chain is drawn from a study of monozygotic twins with inflammatory bowel disease. From germline, CDR1 is KGHSH and CDR2 LQKENI. This CDR3 region has 15 residues. TCRdb re-called the 5' RACE reads and shows each CDR3 protein once, DNA omitted. The sample table includes 170,000 or so distinct CDR3 sequences. The rearrangement links TRBV18 to TRBJ2-3; lacking DNA, the TRBD1 call made by TCRdb goes unchecked. Source material: blood. This clonotype was obtained from a human donor with ulcerative colitis or Crohn's disease, or a healthy co-twin of an affected twin (not recorded which). CDR3: CASSLQGAGADTQYF.